The clone carrying this T cell receptor beta chain has at least ten counts. This record comes from a study of T cell repertoires in cytomegalovirus infection. Study summary: It was the public TCR beta signatures that indicated both CMV infection and matching HLA type.

Each CDR3 protein is one row after TCRdb ran MiXCR on the reads. The sample yields hundreds of thousands of distinct CDR3 sequences, about 9.2% seen once. V was pared by 2 bases and J by 6 bases, with 3 bases of the junction left unmatched. There are 14 residues in the CDR3. Germline CDR1 reads MNHNY; CDR2 reads SVGAGI (reference sequence). Material for sequencing was PBMCs. The chain uses TRBV6-6 and TRBJ2-3; 9 nucleotides line up with TRBD1. This sequence originates from a human donor in good health (CMV status not recorded). Some clones in this sample may be carry-over from other donors' samples. The CDR3 sequence: CASSYRDREDTQYF. The CDR3 DNA sequence: TGTGCCAGCAGTTACCGGGACAGGGAGGATACGCAGTATTTT.